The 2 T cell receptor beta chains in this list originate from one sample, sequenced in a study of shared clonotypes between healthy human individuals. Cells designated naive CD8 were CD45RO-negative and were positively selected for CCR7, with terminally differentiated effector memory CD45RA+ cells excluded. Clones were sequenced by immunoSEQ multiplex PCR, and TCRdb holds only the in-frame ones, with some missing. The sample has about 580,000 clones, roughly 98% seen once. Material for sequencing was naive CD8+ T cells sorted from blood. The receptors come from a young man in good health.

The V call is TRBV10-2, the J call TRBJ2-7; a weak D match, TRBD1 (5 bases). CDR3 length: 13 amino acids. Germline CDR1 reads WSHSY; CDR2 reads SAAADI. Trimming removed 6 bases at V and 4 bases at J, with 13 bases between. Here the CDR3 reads CASSRSTAYEQYF. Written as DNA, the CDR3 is TGCGCCAGCAGCCGATCGACAGCATACGAGCAGTACTTC.

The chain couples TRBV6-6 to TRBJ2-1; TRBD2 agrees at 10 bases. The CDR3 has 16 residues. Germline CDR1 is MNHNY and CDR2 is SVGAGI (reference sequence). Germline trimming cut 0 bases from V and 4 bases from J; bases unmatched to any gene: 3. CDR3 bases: TGTGCCAGCAGTTACTCGGCTAGCGGGAGATACAATGAGCAGTTCTTC. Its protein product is CASSYSASGRYNEQFF.